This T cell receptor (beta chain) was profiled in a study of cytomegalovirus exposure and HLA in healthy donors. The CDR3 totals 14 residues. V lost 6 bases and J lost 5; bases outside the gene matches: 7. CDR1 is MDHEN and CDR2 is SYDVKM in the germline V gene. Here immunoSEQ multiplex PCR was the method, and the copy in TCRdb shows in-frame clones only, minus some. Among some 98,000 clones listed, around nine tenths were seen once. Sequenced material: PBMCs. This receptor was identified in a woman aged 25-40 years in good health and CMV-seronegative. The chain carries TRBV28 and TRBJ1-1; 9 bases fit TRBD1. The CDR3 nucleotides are TGTGCCAGCAGCCTGGGACAGGGCTGGACTGAAGCTTTCTTT. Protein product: CASSLGQGWTEAFF.